This T cell receptor beta chain is drawn from a study of T cells in Graves' hyperthyroidism and ophthalmopathy. Study details: The initial diagnosis was the point when peripheral blood was collected, ahead of any treatment.

Study-level results: In the analysis, a 13 V-J model separated ophthalmopathy from stable hyperthyroidism. The model anticipated ophthalmopathy a median about 6.5 months pre-onset. Most thyroid clonotypes that were expanded above 0.001 also turned up in blood.

Concerning this clonotype itself: The antigen is not known.

Germline lookup yields CDR1 LNHDA and CDR2 SQIVND (reference sequence). CDR3 length equals 16 residues. Germline trimming cut 4 bases from V and 2 bases from J; bases unmatched to any gene: 10. Amplification targeted TCR beta CDR3 regions from RNA transcripts. Primed by the HTBI set, a first-round RT-PCR was run on the TCR CDR3. TCRdb recomputed calls from the multiplex PCR reads with MiXCR, one row per CDR3 protein. The sample shows about 360,000 distinct CDR3 sequences, about 25% of them seen only once. Sequenced material: blood. The chain links TRBV19 to TRBJ2-7; 8 bases are shared with TRBD2. The TCR sequence derives from a man aged 45-65 years with Graves' hyperthyroidism. The chain's CDR3 is CASSNIAGTPTYEQYF. CDR3 nucleotides: TGTGCCAGTAGTAATATAGCGGGAACCCCGACCTACGAGCAGTACTTC.